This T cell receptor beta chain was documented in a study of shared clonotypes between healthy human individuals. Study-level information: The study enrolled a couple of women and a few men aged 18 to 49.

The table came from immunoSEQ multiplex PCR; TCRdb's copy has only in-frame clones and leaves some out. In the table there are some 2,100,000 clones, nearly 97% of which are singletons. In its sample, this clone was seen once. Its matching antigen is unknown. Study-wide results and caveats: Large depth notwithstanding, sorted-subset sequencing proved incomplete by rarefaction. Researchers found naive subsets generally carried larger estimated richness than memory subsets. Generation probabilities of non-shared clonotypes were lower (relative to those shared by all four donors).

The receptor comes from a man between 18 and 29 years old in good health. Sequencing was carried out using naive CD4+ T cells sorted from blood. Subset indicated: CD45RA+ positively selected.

In DNA, the CDR3 is TGTGCCAGCAAAAGGAGGGAGGATGAAAAACTGTTTTTT. The encoded protein is CASKRREDEKLFF. J is TRBJ1-4 and V is TRBV18; D call uncertain. The CDR3 loop spans 13 amino acids. Germline CDR1 and CDR2: KGHSH and LQKENI. The V end lost 8 bases, the J end lost 6 bases, and 13 bases lay between the germline ends.